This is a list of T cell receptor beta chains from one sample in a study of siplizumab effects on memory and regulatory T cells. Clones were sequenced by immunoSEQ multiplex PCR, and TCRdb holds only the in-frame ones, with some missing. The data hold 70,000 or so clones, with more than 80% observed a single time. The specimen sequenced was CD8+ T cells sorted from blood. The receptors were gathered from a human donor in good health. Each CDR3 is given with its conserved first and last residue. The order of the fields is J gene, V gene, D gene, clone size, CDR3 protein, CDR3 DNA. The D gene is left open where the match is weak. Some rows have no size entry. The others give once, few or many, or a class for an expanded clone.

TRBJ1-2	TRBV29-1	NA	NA	CSVEDWEGGPGYTF	TGCAGCGTTGAAGATTGGGAGGGAGGCCCGGGCTACACCTTC
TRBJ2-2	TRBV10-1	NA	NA	CASSRDLAGAGELFF	TGCGCCAGCAGTAGAGATCTCGCTGGAGCCGGGGAGCTGTTTTTT
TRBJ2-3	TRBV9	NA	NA	CASSVGRQGIATDTQYF	TGTGCCAGCAGCGTAGGGCGGCAGGGGATCGCCACAGATACGCAGTATTTT
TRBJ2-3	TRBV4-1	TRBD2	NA	CASSQDRVGATSGSNTDTQYF	TGCGCCAGCAGCCAAGATAGAGTAGGGGCGACTAGCGGGAGTAACACAGATACGCAGTATTTT
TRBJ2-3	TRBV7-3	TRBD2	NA	CASSGTSGGGDTQYF	TGTGCCAGCAGCGGGACTAGCGGAGGTGGGGATACGCAGTATTTT
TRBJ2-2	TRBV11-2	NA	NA	CASSLRSGELFF	TGTGCCAGCAGCTTAAGGTCCGGGGAGCTGTTTTTT
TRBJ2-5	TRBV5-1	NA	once	CASSLGGGTQETQYF	TGCGCCAGCAGCTTAGGCGGCGGGACTCAAGAGACCCAGTACTTC
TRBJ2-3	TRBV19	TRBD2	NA	CASRKTSGTDTQYF	TGTGCCAGTAGAAAGACTAGCGGCACAGATACGCAGTATTTT
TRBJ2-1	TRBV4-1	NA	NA	CASSQDPIADSYNEQFF	TGCGCCAGCAGCCAAGATCCAATAGCGGATTCCTACAATGAGCAGTTCTTC
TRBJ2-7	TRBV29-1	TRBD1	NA	CSVEGQGAGYEQYF	TGCAGCGTTGAAGGGCAGGGGGCTGGTTACGAGCAGTACTTC
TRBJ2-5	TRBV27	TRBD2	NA	CASSRRTSGAGETQYF	TGTGCCAGCAGTCGAAGGACTAGCGGGGCAGGGGAGACCCAGTACTTC
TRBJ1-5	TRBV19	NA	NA	CASSIGVLLQPQHF	TGTGCCAGTAGTATAGGGGTCCTACTACAGCCCCAGCATTTT
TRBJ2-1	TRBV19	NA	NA	CASSIGANNNEQFF	TGTGCCAGTAGTATCGGGGCGAATAACAATGAGCAGTTCTTC
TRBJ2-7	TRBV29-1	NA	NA	CSVEDGTPYEQYF	TGCAGCGTTGAAGATGGCACACCCTACGAGCAGTACTTC
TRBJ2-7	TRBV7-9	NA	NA	CASSWAGGSYEQYF	TGTGCCAGCAGCTGGGCAGGCGGCTCCTACGAGCAGTACTTC